A single sample is the source of the 7 T cell receptor beta chains below, sequenced in a study of blood T cell repertoires in COVID-19. Produced via immunoSEQ multiplex PCR; TCRdb's table is partial and in-frame only. Of roughly 140,000 clones in the sample, roughly 80% were seen once. The source material was peripheral blood. These receptors came from a woman aged 80 or older with acute or convalescent COVID-19.

In regard to this clone: Other DNA sequences in this sample translate to the same CDR3. The chain has TRBV11-2 and TRBJ2-3; no firm D call. The germline gives CDR1 SGHAT, CDR2 FQNNGV. This CDR3 has 13 residues. With 3 bases removed from V and 1 base from J, the gap between germline ends came to 5 bases. CDR3 bases: TGTGCCAGCAGCTTCTCGGGCACAGATACGCAGTATTTT. Translating gives CASSFSGTDTQYF. Based on the CDR3 plus reference TRBV11-2 and TRBJ2-3, the full variable domain is EAGVAQSPRYKIIEKRQSVAFWCNPISGHATLYWYQQILGQGPKLLIQFQNNGVVDDSQLPKDRFSAERLKGVDSTLKIQPAKLEDSAVYLCASSFSGTDTQYFGPGTRLTVL.

V gene TRBV11-2 combines with J gene TRBJ2-7, with TRBD2 matching 11 bases. The V segment lost 3 bases and the J segment 3 bases; nucleotides outside the gene matches: 1. The V gene's germline CDR1 is SGHAT and CDR2 FQNNGV. The CDR3 is 14 residues long. The CDR3 loop is CASSFGTSGYEQYF. The CDR3, as DNA: TGTGCCAGCAGCTTCGGGACTAGCGGCTACGAGCAGTACTTC.

V gene TRBV3-1 (or the pseudogene TRBV3-2) combines with J gene TRBJ1-6; D gene ambiguous. The CDR3 contains 14 residues. Trimming removed 10 bases at V and 0 bases at J, with 10 bases between. Germline V gene sequence: CDR1 LGHDT, CDR2 YNNKEL (reference sequence). The CDR3 reads CATQMSSYNSPLHF. The CDR3, as DNA: TGTGCCACCCAAATGAGCTCCTATAATTCACCCCTCCACTTT.

This chain uses TRBV23-1 with TRBJ2-5, with D possibly TRBD2 on 5 matching bases. TRBV23-1 belongs to the ORF category, with a function that is uncertain. This CDR3 is 9 amino acids long. Deletions cut 11 bases from V and 5 bases from J, with 6 bases between. The CDR3 loop is CAERETQYF. The CDR3 DNA sequence: TGCGCCGAGCGGGAGACCCAGTACTTC.

This sequence joins TRBV5-1 and TRBJ1-3; 8 positions agree with TRBD1. V was pared by 4 bases and J by 2 bases, with 11 bases of the junction left unmatched. Germline V gene sequence: CDR1 SGHRS, CDR2 YFSETQ. CDR3 length: 17 amino acids. DNA for the CDR3: TGCGCCAGCAGCCACGAACCAGGGGGACAGGCTGGAAACACCATATATTTT. Protein product: CASSHEPGGQAGNTIYF. Drawing the rest from reference TRBV5-1 and TRBJ1-3, the complete variable domain is KAGVTQTPRYLIKTRGQQVTLSCSPISGHRSVSWYQQTPGQGLQFLFEYFSETQRNKGNFPGRFSGRQFSNSRSEMNVSTLELGDSALYLCASSHEPGGQAGNTIYFGEGSWLTVV.

The chain links TRBV7-8 to TRBJ1-5; the D is unclear. V lost 7 bases, J lost 1 base, and 8 bases lay in between. This CDR3 is 13 amino acids long. The V gene's germline CDR1 is SGHVS and CDR2 FQNEAQ. CDR3 nucleotides: TGTGCCAGCACCCGACGGAGCAATCAGCCCCAGCATTTT. It encodes CASTRRSNQPQHF. Full variable domain (remainder filled in from reference TRBV7-8 and TRBJ1-5): GAGVSQSPRYKVAKRGQDVALRCDPISGHVSLFWYQQALGQGPEFLTYFQNEAQLDKSGLPSDRFFAERPEGSVSTLKIQRTQQEDSAVYLCASTRRSNQPQHFGDGTRLSIL.

The rearrangement joins TRBV28 to TRBJ1-1; D gene unclear. This CDR3 has 13 amino acids. The ends were cut back, 7 bases at V and 4 bases at J, with 13 bases in the middle. Per the germline V gene, CDR1 is MDHEN and CDR2 is SYDVKM. CDR3 nucleotides: TGTGCCAGCAACCCGAGTTCGTTCACTGAAGCTTTCTTT. Amino acid sequence: CASNPSSFTEAFF.